The next 20 T cell receptor beta chains were all read from a single sample in a study of CXCR3-negative and CXCR3-positive naive CD8 T cells (dated by TCRdb to between 2018 and 2020). Points the paper makes about the study in general: TRB CDR3s from CXCR3-positive naive cells showed higher hydrophobicity (lower Kidera factor 4), lower energy, and higher strength and volume indices than CXCR3-negative naive cells.

No cognate antigen is known for these TCRs. Sequencing relied on a NextSeq 550. The Human TCR Profiling Kit (MiLaboratory) was used to make UMI-labeled 5' RACE TRB cDNA libraries. TCRdb reprocessed the reads, so every CDR3 protein sequence counts as one entry and DNA is not shown. The sample has roughly 110,000 distinct CDR3 sequences on record. The ten largest clones take up 0.35% to 0.4% of the sample. The sequenced sample consisted of naive CXCR3+ CD8+ T cells from blood. Interpreted using the paper, the cell subset or site label stands for: CD45RO-CCR7+CD27+CD95- naive CD8+ T cells expressing CXCR3 (TNR3+). These receptors originate from a human donor in good health. Some clones in this sample may be carry-over from other donors' samples.

This chain links TRBV7-6 with TRBJ2-7; the TRBD2 assignment by TCRdb is unverifiable without DNA. The CDR3 runs to 18 residues. Germline assignment: CDR1 SGHVS and CDR2 FNYEAQ. The CDR3 sequence is CASSSPEVPSGESYEQYF. Full variable domain (rest looked up from reference TRBV7-6 and TRBJ2-7): GAGVSQSPRYKVTKRGQDVALRCDPISGHVSLYWYRQALGQGPEFLTYFNYEAQQDKSGLPNDRFSAERPEGSISTLTIQRTEQRDSAMYRCASSSPEVPSGESYEQYFGPGTRLTVT.

This sequence joins TRBV9 and TRBJ1-1. The CDR3 spans 13 residues. Germline values: CDR1 SGDLS, CDR2 YYNGEE. CDR3 region: CASSVGAGTEAFF.

The rearrangement joins TRBV7-7 to TRBJ2-5; TCRdb designates TRBD2, a call that cannot be tested without DNA. Looked up from germline, CDR1 is SSHAT and CDR2 is FNYEAQ (reference sequence). The CDR3 is made up of 15 amino acids. The CDR3: CASSLNPGPRETQYF.

The chain is built from TRBV4-1 and TRBJ2-7; the D call from TCRdb, TRBD1, cannot be confirmed without DNA. CDR1 and CDR2 (germline): MGHRA, YSYEKL. The CDR3 is made up of 16 amino acids. CDR3 loop: CASSQDDRDRRFEQYF.

The V and J genes are TRBV5-1 and TRBJ2-5; the TCRdb call, TRBD1, lacks DNA for checking. This CDR3 comprises 14 residues. The V gene's germline CDR1 is SGHRS and CDR2 YFSETQ. The CDR3 sequence is CASSLRDVQETQYF. Using reference TRBV5-1 and TRBJ2-5 for the parts outside the CDR3, the full variable domain is KAGVTQTPRYLIKTRGQQVTLSCSPISGHRSVSWYQQTPGQGLQFLFEYFSETQRNKGNFPGRFSGRQFSNSRSEMNVSTLELGDSALYLCASSLRDVQETQYFGPGTRLLVL.

This chain uses TRBV28 with TRBJ2-5; checking the TCRdb D call of TRBD1 is not possible without DNA. The CDR3 is made up of 15 amino acids. Per the germline V gene, CDR1 is MDHEN and CDR2 is SYDVKM. CDR3 in amino acids: CASRTPILQAETQYF.

The chain carries TRBV5-1 and TRBJ2-1. The V gene's germline CDR1 is SGHRS and CDR2 YFSETQ. This CDR3 has 15 amino acids. The CDR3 here is CASSLAYGINNEQFF.

J is TRBJ1-2 and V is TRBV5-1; TCRdb's D gene call, TRBD1, goes unchecked for lack of DNA. Germline CDR1 and CDR2: SGHRS and YFSETQ. This CDR3 region has 15 residues. CDR3 protein: CASSLEVWGADGYTF.

The chain is built from TRBV7-6 and TRBJ1-1. The germline CDR1 and CDR2 sequences are SGHVS and FNYEAQ. The CDR3 totals 15 residues. The CDR3 reads CASSLGETRYFEAFF.

The J gene is TRBJ2-2, the V gene TRBV29-1; as DNA is missing, the TRBD1 call by TCRdb cannot be tested. The germline V gene has CDR1 SQVTM and CDR2 ANQGSEA. This CDR3 has 14 amino acids. This CDR3 is CSVVSPQVTGELFF.

This chain joins TRBV6-2 or TRBV6-3 and TRBJ2-2; TCRdb lists TRBD1, though no DNA is available to test this call. In germline, CDR1 is MNHEY, CDR2 SVGEGT. This CDR3 spans 15 amino acids. CDR3 protein: CASSSWGLNTGELFF.

The chain recombines TRBV27 with TRBJ2-7; no DNA is available, so the TRBD2 call from TCRdb remains unchecked. Germline V gene data show CDR1 as MNHEY and CDR2 as SMNVEV (reference sequence). This CDR3 comprises 11 residues. CDR3 region: CASGPGYEQYF.

The V and J genes are TRBV7-9 and TRBJ2-3; TCRdb outputs TRBD1, but without DNA this stays unchecked. Germline V gives CDR1 SEHNR, CDR2 FQNEAQ (reference sequence). There are 17 residues in the CDR3. The CDR3 loop reads CASSSAPGRTRTDTQYF.

The CDR3 reads CASTPTVWSTDTQYF. This chain joins TRBV2 and TRBJ2-3. This CDR3 has 15 residues. CDR1 SNHLY and CDR2 FYNNEI come from the germline V gene.

The chain uses TRBV7-3 and TRBJ2-1. CDR1 SGHTA and CDR2 FQGTGA come from the germline V gene. There are 13 residues in the CDR3. The CDR3 is CASSSSPYNEQFF.

The chain has TRBV6-5 and TRBJ2-7; TCRdb designates TRBD1, a call that cannot be tested without DNA. Germline V gene sequence: CDR1 MNHEY, CDR2 SVGAGI. The CDR3 is 13 residues long. The CDR3 loop is CASSVQGAREQYF.

The rearrangement joins TRBV6-6 to TRBJ2-1; the TCRdb call, TRBD1, lacks DNA for checking. Germline values: CDR1 MNHNY, CDR2 SVGAGI (reference sequence). The length of the CDR3 is 15 residues. CDR3 sequence reads: CASRGTGTGDNEQFF.

The gene calls are TRBV5-1 and TRBJ2-7. The CDR3 sequence is 15 residues long. In germline, CDR1 is SGHRS, CDR2 YFSETQ. The CDR3 protein is CASSLDVSKSYEQYF.

V is TRBV14 and J is TRBJ2-1; TCRdb returns TRBD2, unconfirmable since there is no DNA. Germline V gives CDR1 SGHDN, CDR2 FVKESK. CDR3 size: 15 residues. The CDR3 reads CASQIWDGYGDEQFF.

V is TRBV29-1 and J is TRBJ2-5; the D gene TCRdb calls, TRBD2, cannot be checked with no DNA. Germline V CDR1 and CDR2: SQVTM, ANQGSEA. This CDR3 contains 15 residues. The CDR3 sequence is CSVELAGGPEETQYF.